A selection of T cell receptor beta chains follows, all from one sample in a study of blood T cell repertoires in COVID-19. Here immunoSEQ multiplex PCR was the method, and the copy in TCRdb shows in-frame clones only, minus some. The top ten hold 15% of the sample, which has roughly 100,000 clones, approximately 82% seen once. The sample consisted of peripheral blood. The origin of the receptors is a woman older than 75 with acute or convalescent COVID-19. Each CDR3 is given with its conserved first and last residue. Fields, in order: V gene, D gene, J gene, clone size, CDR3 length, CDR3 DNA, CDR3 protein. The D gene is left open where the match is weak. Expanded clones are given a class, and other clones once, few, many or no size at all.

V gene: TRBV19; D gene: TRBD2; J gene: TRBJ2-1; clone size: .; CDR3 length: 16; CDR3 DNA: TGTGCCAGTAGTATTGGTTGGCTAGCGGCTTACAATGAGCAGTTCTTC; CDR3 protein: CASSIGWLAAYNEQFF
V gene: TRBV19; D gene: TRBD2; J gene: TRBJ2-1; clone size: .; CDR3 length: 15; CDR3 DNA: TGTGCCAGTAGTTACGCGGGAGGGTCTGGGAATGAGCAGTTCTTC; CDR3 protein: CASSYAGGSGNEQFF
V gene: TRBV6-2/TRBV6-3; D gene: TRBD2; J gene: TRBJ2-3; clone size: .; CDR3 length: 16; CDR3 DNA: TGTGCCAGCAGCAAAACTAGCGGGAGTCTTACAGATACGCAGTATTTT; CDR3 protein: CASSKTSGSLTDTQYF
V gene: TRBV7-2; D gene: .; J gene: TRBJ1-5; clone size: .; CDR3 length: 15; CDR3 DNA: TGTGCCAGCAGCTTATGGGCCACCAGCAATCAGCCCCAGCATTTT; CDR3 protein: CASSLWATSNQPQHF
V gene: TRBV7-2; D gene: TRBD2; J gene: TRBJ2-2; clone size: .; CDR3 length: 13; CDR3 DNA: TGTGCCAGCAGCTTGGGACTACCCGGGGAGCTGTTTTTT; CDR3 protein: CASSLGLPGELFF
V gene: TRBV3-1/TRBV3-2; D gene: .; J gene: TRBJ2-5; clone size: .; CDR3 length: 15; CDR3 DNA: TGTGCCAGCAGCCAAGTTGGGGGGGCTTGGGAGACCCAGTACTTC; CDR3 protein: CASSQVGGAWETQYF
V gene: TRBV7-2; D gene: TRBD2; J gene: TRBJ2-3; clone size: .; CDR3 length: 15; CDR3 DNA: TGTGCCAGCAGCTCTAGCGGGACGCGCACAGATACGCAGTATTTT; CDR3 protein: CASSSSGTRTDTQYF
V gene: TRBV6-1; D gene: .; J gene: TRBJ1-2; clone size: .; CDR3 length: 12; CDR3 DNA: TGTGCCAGCAGTGAATGGGGCGGCGGCTACACCTTC; CDR3 protein: CASSEWGGGYTF
V gene: TRBV5-4; D gene: TRBD2; J gene: TRBJ2-1; clone size: .; CDR3 length: 17; CDR3 DNA: TGTGCCAGCAGCCCCCGACTAGCGGTGGGGTCCTACAATGAGCAGTTCTTC; CDR3 protein: CASSPRLAVGSYNEQFF
V gene: TRBV27; D gene: .; J gene: TRBJ2-5; clone size: .; CDR3 length: 13; CDR3 DNA: TGTGCCAGCAGTTTAGGGCAGGGTGAGACCCAGTACTTC; CDR3 protein: CASSLGQGETQYF
V gene: TRBV29-1; D gene: TRBD2; J gene: TRBJ2-1; clone size: .; CDR3 length: 14; CDR3 DNA: TGCAGCGTCGGACTAGCGAGCTCCTACAATGAGCAGTTCTTC; CDR3 protein: CSVGLASSYNEQFF
V gene: TRBV29-1; D gene: TRBD1; J gene: TRBJ1-2; clone size: .; CDR3 length: 11; CDR3 DNA: TGCAGCGTCCCAGGGACAGATGGCTACACCTTC; CDR3 protein: CSVPGTDGYTF
V gene: TRBV4-1; D gene: .; J gene: TRBJ2-2; clone size: .; CDR3 length: 15; CDR3 DNA: TGCGCCAGCAGCCAACGGACAGTGAACACCGGGGAGCTGTTTTTT; CDR3 protein: CASSQRTVNTGELFF
V gene: TRBV18; D gene: TRBD2; J gene: TRBJ2-3; clone size: .; CDR3 length: 16; CDR3 DNA: TGTGCCAGCTCACCTTCTGCCGGGAGGGGGGCAGATACGCAGTATTTT; CDR3 protein: CASSPSAGRGADTQYF
V gene: TRBV4-1; D gene: TRBD2; J gene: TRBJ2-1; clone size: .; CDR3 length: 16; CDR3 DNA: TGCGCCAGCAGCCACCCTAGCGGGAGACCCTACAATGAGCAGTTCTTC; CDR3 protein: CASSHPSGRPYNEQFF
V gene: TRBV4-1; D gene: TRBD2; J gene: TRBJ2-3; clone size: .; CDR3 length: 15; CDR3 DNA: TGCGCCAGCAGCCGGCTAGCGGGAGTAGAAGATACGCAGTATTTT; CDR3 protein: CASSRLAGVEDTQYF
V gene: TRBV2; D gene: TRBD2; J gene: TRBJ2-1; clone size: .; CDR3 length: 19; CDR3 DNA: TGTGCCAGCAGGATAAGGGCTAGCGGGAGGGCCGACTCCTACAATGAGCAGTTCTTC; CDR3 protein: CASRIRASGRADSYNEQFF
V gene: TRBV6-5; D gene: TRBD2; J gene: TRBJ2-3; clone size: .; CDR3 length: 16; CDR3 DNA: TGTGCCAGCAGTTACTGGGGGGGAGGGCAGGAAGATACGCAGTATTTT; CDR3 protein: CASSYWGGGQEDTQYF
V gene: TRBV12-3/TRBV12-4; D gene: .; J gene: TRBJ1-2; clone size: .; CDR3 length: 13; CDR3 DNA: TGTGCCAGCAGTATGGCGGGGGCGGGTGGCTACACCTTC; CDR3 protein: CASSMAGAGGYTF
V gene: TRBV27; D gene: .; J gene: TRBJ1-4; clone size: .; CDR3 length: 13; CDR3 DNA: TGTGCCAGCAGAGACGGGGGGTTCGAAAAACTGTTTTTT; CDR3 protein: CASRDGGFEKLFF
V gene: TRBV2; D gene: TRBD1; J gene: TRBJ2-1; clone size: .; CDR3 length: 14; CDR3 DNA: TGTGCCAGCAGCCAGGACAGGGGATACAATGAGCAGTTCTTC; CDR3 protein: CASSQDRGYNEQFF
V gene: TRBV5-1; D gene: .; J gene: TRBJ2-2; clone size: .; CDR3 length: 15; CDR3 DNA: TGCGCCAGCAGCCAGGGACAATTGAACACCGGGGAGCTGTTTTTT; CDR3 protein: CASSQGQLNTGELFF
V gene: TRBV6-5; D gene: TRBD1; J gene: TRBJ1-3; clone size: once; CDR3 length: 15; CDR3 DNA: TGTGCCAGCAGCCGGACAGGGGCTGACGGAAACACCATATATTTT; CDR3 protein: CASSRTGADGNTIYF
V gene: TRBV3-1/TRBV3-2; D gene: TRBD2; J gene: TRBJ2-1; clone size: .; CDR3 length: 16; CDR3 DNA: TGTGCCAGCAGCCAAGATCGGATAGCGGGAGGAAATGAGCAGTTCTTC; CDR3 protein: CASSQDRIAGGNEQFF
V gene: TRBV7-6; D gene: .; J gene: TRBJ2-2; clone size: .; CDR3 length: 16; CDR3 DNA: TGTGCCAGCAGCTTAGTGGCCGTCCCGGGGACCGGGGAGCTGTTTTTT; CDR3 protein: CASSLVAVPGTGELFF
V gene: TRBV5-1; D gene: .; J gene: TRBJ1-1; clone size: .; CDR3 length: 15; CDR3 DNA: TGCGCCAGCAGCTTGGTAATAGGGGCGGACACTGAAGCTTTCTTT; CDR3 protein: CASSLVIGADTEAFF
V gene: TRBV12-3/TRBV12-4; D gene: .; J gene: TRBJ1-2; clone size: .; CDR3 length: 12; CDR3 DNA: TGTGCCAGCAGCCGAGATAACTATGGCTACACCTTC; CDR3 protein: CASSRDNYGYTF
V gene: TRBV20-1; D gene: TRBD1; J gene: TRBJ1-2; clone size: .; CDR3 length: 13; CDR3 DNA: TGCAGTGCGAGTCTGACAGGGGGAAGTGGCTACACCTTC; CDR3 protein: CSASLTGGSGYTF